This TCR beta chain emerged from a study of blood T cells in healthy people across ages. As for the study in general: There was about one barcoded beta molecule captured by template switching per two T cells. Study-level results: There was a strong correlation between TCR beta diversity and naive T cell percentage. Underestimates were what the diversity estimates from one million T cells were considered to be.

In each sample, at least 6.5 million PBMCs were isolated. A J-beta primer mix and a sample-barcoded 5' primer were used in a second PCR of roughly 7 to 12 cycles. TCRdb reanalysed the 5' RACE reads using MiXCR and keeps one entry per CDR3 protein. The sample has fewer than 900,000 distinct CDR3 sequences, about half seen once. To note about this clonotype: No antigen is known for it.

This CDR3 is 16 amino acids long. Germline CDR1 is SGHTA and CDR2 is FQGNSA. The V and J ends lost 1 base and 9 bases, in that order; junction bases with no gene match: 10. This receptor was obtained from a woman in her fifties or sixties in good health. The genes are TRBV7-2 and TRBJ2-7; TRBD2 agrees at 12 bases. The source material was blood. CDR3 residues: CASSLVSLAGGQVQYF. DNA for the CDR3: TGTGCCAGCAGCTTAGTTAGTCTAGCGGGAGGGCAAGTGCAGTACTTC.